Listed here are 21 T cell receptor beta chains from one sample, sequenced in a study of blood T cell repertoires in COVID-19. The protocol was immunoSEQ multiplex PCR, while the TCRdb copy is restricted to in-frame clones and leaves out a portion. Among about 41,000 clones listed, about 79% were seen once. Sequenced: peripheral blood. The receptors shown here come from a woman aged 55-75 years with acute or convalescent COVID-19.

The rearrangement links TRBV2 to TRBJ1-2; 8 positions agree with TRBD1. CDR1 is SNHLY and CDR2 is FYNNEI in the germline V gene. V lost 7 bases, J lost 3 bases, and 10 bases stayed unmatched. The CDR3 has 15 residues. CDR3 DNA sequence: TGTGCCAGCAATCGCCGGACAGGGATCGACTATGGCTACACCTTC. Its translation is CASNRRTGIDYGYTF.

The rearrangement links TRBV7-2 to TRBJ2-7; D gene uncertain. Germline V gene data show CDR1 as SGHTA and CDR2 as FQGNSA. The germline V and J ends were trimmed by 4 bases and 3 bases, with 10 bases remaining between them. This CDR3 contains 13 residues. In DNA form, the CDR3 reads TGTGCCAGCAGCTCCGGAGCCCTCTACGAGCAGTACTTC. It codes for CASSSGALYEQYF.

The J gene is TRBJ2-3, the V gene TRBV2; possible D gene TRBD2, 7 bases. The V end lost 3 bases, the J end lost 6 bases, and 19 bases lay between the germline ends. The CDR3 length is 16 residues. Germline V CDR1 and CDR2: SNHLY, FYNNEI. CDR3 protein: CASSDAGGPSTDTQYF. In DNA form, the CDR3 reads TGTGCCAGCAGTGACGCCGGGGGGCCGTCAACGGATACGCAGTATTTT.

The genes are TRBV14 and TRBJ1-1; the D is unclear. V dropped 4 bases and J dropped 1 base, with 10 bases sitting between them. Germline V gene data show CDR1 as SGHDN and CDR2 as FVKESK. This CDR3 region has 14 residues. The CDR3 here is CASSRFQANTEAFF. The CDR3 DNA reads as TGTGCCAGCAGCCGTTTCCAAGCGAACACTGAAGCTTTCTTT.

The chain couples TRBV7-9 to TRBJ1-1; 7 positions agree with TRBD1. The CDR3 is 14 amino acids. J was trimmed by 1 base and V by 3 bases; bases with no gene match: 2. The V gene's germline CDR1 is SEHNR and CDR2 FQNEAQ (reference sequence). CDR3 in DNA: TGTGCCAGCAGCTTTAACAGGGGGAACACTGAAGCTTTCTTT. Protein product: CASSFNRGNTEAFF.

The chain employs TRBV19 and TRBJ1-2; 12 bases match TRBD1. Germline CDR1 LNHDA, CDR2 SQIVND (reference sequence). The length of the CDR3 is 14 residues. Trimming removed 3 bases from V and 5 bases from J; junction bases left unmatched: 1. This chain's CDR3 is CASSMGQGAYGYTF. DNA for the CDR3: TGTGCCAGTAGTATGGGACAGGGGGCGTATGGCTACACCTTC.

The DNA for the CDR3 is TGTGCCAGCAGCTTAGGTATCCTAGCGGGATCTTCTACTCAAGAGACCCAGTACTTC. It yields the protein CASSLGILAGSSTQETQYF. The chain combines TRBV7-8 with TRBJ2-5; the match to TRBD2 covers 9 bases. The CDR3 is 19 residues long. Germline values: CDR1 SGHVS, CDR2 FQNEAQ. V dropped 1 base and J dropped 2; count of bases not matched to a gene: 14.

V is TRBV9 and J is TRBJ1-1, with D possibly TRBD1 on 5 matching bases. The V end lost 3 bases, the J end lost 3 bases, and 21 bases lay between the germline ends. The CDR3 contains 17 residues. Germline V lookup: CDR1 SGDLS, CDR2 YYNGEE. CDR3 region: CASSALRTREADTEAFF. CDR3 sequence (DNA): TGTGCCAGCAGCGCCCTCAGGACACGCGAGGCGGACACTGAAGCTTTCTTT.

Only one count was recorded for this clone. The rearrangement links TRBV28 to TRBJ1-3; 7 bases fit TRBD1. Germline lookup yields CDR1 MDHEN and CDR2 SYDVKM. The CDR3 is made up of 17 amino acids. The trim removed 3 bases at V and 0 bases at J, leaving 8 bases unmatched. The CDR3 here is CASSFLTGPSSGNTIYF. The CDR3 DNA reads TGTGCCAGCAGTTTTTTGACAGGGCCGAGCTCTGGAAACACCATATATTTT.

In this sample, this clone turned up once. V and J are TRBV18 and TRBJ1-5; the D is unclear. The CDR3 sequence is 16 residues long. Germline CDR1 and CDR2: KGHSH and LQKENI. Trimming stripped 1 base from V and 3 bases from J, with 13 bases between. Here the CDR3 reads CASSPRAEVNNQPQHF. The CDR3 coding sequence is TGTGCCAGCTCACCACGTGCGGAGGTTAACAATCAGCCCCAGCATTTT.

V gene TRBV28 combines with J gene TRBJ2-1; D may be TRBD1 (5 bases). Trimming stripped 11 bases from V and 1 base from J, with 9 bases between. The CDR3 extends over 12 amino acids. Germline assignment: CDR1 MDHEN and CDR2 SYDVKM. CDR3 nucleotide sequence: TGTGCCTGCGACAGTTCCTACAATGAGCAGTTCTTC. As protein: CACDSSYNEQFF.

The rearrangement links TRBV30 to TRBJ1-2; D gene ambiguous. The germline V gene encodes CDR1 GTSNPN and CDR2 SVGIG (reference sequence). The CDR3 consists of 15 residues. Trimming took off 2 bases at V and 4 bases at J, with 17 bases between the two ends. Here the CDR3 reads CAWSSIGSLGYGYTF. CDR3 DNA sequence: TGTGCCTGGAGTTCAATCGGGAGTCTTGGCTATGGCTACACCTTC.

The J gene is TRBJ1-5, the V gene TRBV7-8; 8 bases agree with TRBD1. V lost 5 bases to trimming and J lost 0 bases; unmatched junction nucleotides: 6. The CDR3 contains 16 residues. Germline CDR1 SGHVS, CDR2 FQNEAQ. The CDR3 is CASSLRTGNSNQPQHF. CDR3 coding DNA: TGTGCCAGCAGCCTCAGGACAGGGAATAGCAATCAGCCCCAGCATTTT.

The V and J genes are TRBV24-1 and TRBJ2-3, with a possible D match to TRBD2 (5 bases). CDR3 size: 14 residues. The V end lost 4 bases, the J end lost 2 bases, and 9 bases lay between the germline ends. In germline, CDR1 is KGHDR, CDR2 SFDVKD. The chain's CDR3 is CATSERRPTDTQYF. In DNA, the CDR3 is TGTGCCACCAGTGAACGGAGGCCCACAGATACGCAGTATTTT.

The chain links TRBV14 to TRBJ2-5, with TRBD1 matching over 7 bases. The CDR3 loop spans 15 amino acids. V gave up 6 bases and J gave up 2 bases; unmatched junction bases: 9. Germline V gene sequence: CDR1 SGHDN, CDR2 FVKESK. The DNA for the CDR3 is TGTGCCAGCAGTGAGGGGGCGATCGCTCAAGAGACCCAGTACTTC. The encoded protein is CASSEGAIAQETQYF.

The chain joins TRBV13 to TRBJ2-1; 8 bases are shared with TRBD2. The CDR3 covers 17 residues. The junction had 15 bases not matched to a gene; V was cut back by 5 bases and J by 6 bases. Per the germline V gene, CDR1 is PRHDT and CDR2 is FYEKMQ (reference sequence). The CDR3 DNA follows: TGTGCCAGCAGCGCGCCGCCTAAACTAGCGGCCCGCAATGAGCAGTTCTTC. Its protein product is CASSAPPKLAARNEQFF.

The count of this clone is one. The chain employs TRBV3-1 (or the pseudogene TRBV3-2) and TRBJ1-2; no clear D gene. Trimming took off 0 bases at V and 2 bases at J, with 7 bases between the two ends. Germline V CDR1 and CDR2: LGHDT, YNNKEL (reference sequence). This CDR3 region has 14 residues. The CDR3 spells CASSQERRNYGYTF. The CDR3 DNA reads TGTGCCAGCAGCCAAGAGCGGAGGAACTATGGCTACACCTTC.

This clone was seen a handful of times. The chain carries TRBV11-2 and TRBJ2-2, with D hard to call. Germline loops: CDR1 SGHAT, CDR2 FQNNGV. The CDR3 length is 17 residues. V lost 2 bases and J 3 bases, leaving 16 bases between the germline ends. The CDR3: CASSLRHVPPDTGELFF. DNA for the CDR3: TGTGCCAGCAGCTTACGTCACGTCCCCCCGGACACCGGGGAGCTGTTTTTT.

The V and J genes are TRBV28 and TRBJ1-4; possibly TRBD1 for D (5 bases). The CDR3 covers 15 residues. V was cut by 4 bases and J by 6 bases, with 15 bases left in between. Germline V CDR1 and CDR2: MDHEN, SYDVKM. CDR3 residues: CASSWLTVGDEKLFF. The CDR3 region has the DNA TGTGCCAGCAGTTGGTTGACGGTAGGGGATGAAAAACTGTTTTTT.

The chain is built from TRBV5-5 and TRBJ1-4; tentative D call: TRBD1 (6 bases). CDR1 is SGHKS, CDR2 YYEKEE, per germline (reference sequence). The length of the CDR3 is 15 residues. The V end was cut by 0 bases, the J end by 3 bases, with 9 bases between. The CDR3 DNA reads TGTGCCAGCAGCTTGGCGACAGGCCCTAATGAAAAACTGTTTTTT. It codes for CASSLATGPNEKLFF.

The V call is TRBV5-8, the J call TRBJ1-2; tentatively, D is TRBD1 (5 bases). The length of the CDR3 is 14 residues. V was pared by 2 bases and J by 2 bases, with 10 bases between. CDR1 and CDR2 from the germline V gene are SGHTS and YDEGEE. The DNA for the CDR3 is TGTGCCAGCAGCTTACAGGCTTCGAACTATGGCTACACCTTC. Its protein is CASSLQASNYGYTF. Full variable domain (outside the CDR3, taken from reference TRBV5-8 and TRBJ1-2): EAGVTQSPTHLIKTRGQQATLRCSPISGHTSVYWYQQALGLGLQFLLWYDEGEERNRGNFPPRFSGRQFPNYSSELNVNALELEDSALYLCASSLQASNYGYTFGSGTRLTVV.